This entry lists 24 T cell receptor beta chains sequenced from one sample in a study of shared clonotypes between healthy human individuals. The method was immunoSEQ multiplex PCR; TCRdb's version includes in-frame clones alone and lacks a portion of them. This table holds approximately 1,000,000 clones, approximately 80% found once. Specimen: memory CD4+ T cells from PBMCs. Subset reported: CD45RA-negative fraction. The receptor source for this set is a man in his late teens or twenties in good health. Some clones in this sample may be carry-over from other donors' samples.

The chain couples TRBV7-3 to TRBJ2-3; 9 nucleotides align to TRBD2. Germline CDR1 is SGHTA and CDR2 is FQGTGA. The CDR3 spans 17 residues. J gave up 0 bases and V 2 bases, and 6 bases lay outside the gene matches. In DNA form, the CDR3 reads TGTGCCAGCAGCTTACGACCTAGCGGGGCTAGCACAGATACGCAGTATTTT. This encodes CASSLRPSGASTDTQYF.

CDR3 sequence reads: CASTPLAGAGNEQFF. As DNA, the CDR3 is TGCGCCAGCACGCCTCTAGCGGGAGCCGGGAATGAGCAGTTCTTC. The chain couples TRBV5-1 to TRBJ2-1, with 10 bases identical to TRBD2. V was pared by 6 bases and J by 7 bases, with 10 bases of the junction left unmatched. Per germline, CDR1 SGHRS and CDR2 YFSETQ. This CDR3 region has 15 residues. Variable domain in full (rest from reference TRBV5-1 and TRBJ2-1): KAGVTQTPRYLIKTRGQQVTLSCSPISGHRSVSWYQQTPGQGLQFLFEYFSETQRNKGNFPGRFSGRQFSNSRSEMNVSTLELGDSALYLCASTPLAGAGNEQFFGPGTRLTVL.

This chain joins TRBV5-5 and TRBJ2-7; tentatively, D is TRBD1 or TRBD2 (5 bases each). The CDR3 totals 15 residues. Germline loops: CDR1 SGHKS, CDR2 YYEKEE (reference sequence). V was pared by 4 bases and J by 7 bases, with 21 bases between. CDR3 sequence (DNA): TGTGCCAGCAGCCGCCCCAGGGACCCAGCTGGGGAGCAGTACTTC. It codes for CASSRPRDPAGEQYF. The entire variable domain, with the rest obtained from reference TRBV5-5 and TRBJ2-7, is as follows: DAGVTQSPTHLIKTRGQQVTLRCSPISGHKSVSWYQQVLGQGPQFIFQYYEKEERGRGNFPDRFSARQFPNYSSELNVNALLLGDSALYLCASSRPRDPAGEQYFGPGTRLTVT.

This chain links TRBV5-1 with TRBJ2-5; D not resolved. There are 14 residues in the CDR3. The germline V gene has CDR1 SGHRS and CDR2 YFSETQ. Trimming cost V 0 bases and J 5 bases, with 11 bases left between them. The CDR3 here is CASSLVPHGETQYF. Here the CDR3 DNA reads TGCGCCAGCAGCTTGGTCCCGCACGGCGAGACCCAGTACTTC.

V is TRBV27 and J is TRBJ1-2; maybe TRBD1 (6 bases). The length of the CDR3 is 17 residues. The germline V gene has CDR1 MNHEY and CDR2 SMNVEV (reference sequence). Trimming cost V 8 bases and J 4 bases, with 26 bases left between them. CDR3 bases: TGTGCCAGCGGTACTTTGGGGGGCAGGGCCGGAGGCTATGGCTACACCTTC. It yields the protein CASGTLGGRAGGYGYTF.

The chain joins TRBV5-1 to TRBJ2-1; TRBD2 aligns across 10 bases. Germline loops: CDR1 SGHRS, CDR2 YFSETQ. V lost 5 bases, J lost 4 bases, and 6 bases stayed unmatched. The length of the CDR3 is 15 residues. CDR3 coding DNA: TGCGCCAGCAGAGGGGGGACTAGCGAGTACAATGAGCAGTTCTTC. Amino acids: CASRGGTSEYNEQFF.

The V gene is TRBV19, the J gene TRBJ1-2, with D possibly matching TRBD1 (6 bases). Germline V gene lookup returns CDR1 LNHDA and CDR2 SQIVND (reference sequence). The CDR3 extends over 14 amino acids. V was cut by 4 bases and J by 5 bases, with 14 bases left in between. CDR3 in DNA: TGTGCCAGTAGTACCATCTACAGGGAGTATGGCTACACCTTC. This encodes CASSTIYREYGYTF.

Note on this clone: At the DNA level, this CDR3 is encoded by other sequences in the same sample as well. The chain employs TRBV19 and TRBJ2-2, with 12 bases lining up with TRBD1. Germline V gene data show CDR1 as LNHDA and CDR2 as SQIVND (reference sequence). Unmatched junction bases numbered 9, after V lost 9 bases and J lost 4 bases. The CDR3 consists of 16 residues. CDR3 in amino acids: CASSGGQGAGTGELFF. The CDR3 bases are TGTGCCAGCAGTGGGGGACAGGGGGCAGGCACCGGGGAGCTGTTTTTT.

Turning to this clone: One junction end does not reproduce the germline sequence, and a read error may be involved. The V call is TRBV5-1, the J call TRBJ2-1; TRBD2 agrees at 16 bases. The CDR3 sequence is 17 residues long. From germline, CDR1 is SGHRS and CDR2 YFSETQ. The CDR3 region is CASTLGLAGGAYDEQFF. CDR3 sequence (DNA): TGCGCCAGCACCTTGGGACTAGCGGGAGGGGCCTATGATGAGCAGTTCTTC.

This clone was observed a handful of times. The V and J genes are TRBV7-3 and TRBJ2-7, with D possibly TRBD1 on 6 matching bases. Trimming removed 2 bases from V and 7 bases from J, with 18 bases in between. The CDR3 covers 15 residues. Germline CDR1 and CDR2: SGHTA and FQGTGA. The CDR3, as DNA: TGTGCCAGCAGCTTAGTTTGGACAGCCGGAGCGGAGCAGTACTTC. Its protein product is CASSLVWTAGAEQYF.

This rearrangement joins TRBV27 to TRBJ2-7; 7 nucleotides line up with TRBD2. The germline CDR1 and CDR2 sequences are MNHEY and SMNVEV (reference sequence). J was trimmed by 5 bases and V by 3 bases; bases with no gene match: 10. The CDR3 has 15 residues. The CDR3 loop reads CASSLGGSSGHEQYF. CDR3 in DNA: TGTGCCAGCAGTTTGGGCGGGAGCAGCGGCCACGAGCAGTACTTC.

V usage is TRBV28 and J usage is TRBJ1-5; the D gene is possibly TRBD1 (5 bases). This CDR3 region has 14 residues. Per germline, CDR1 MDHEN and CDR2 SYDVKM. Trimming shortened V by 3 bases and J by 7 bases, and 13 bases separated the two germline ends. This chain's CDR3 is CASSFVGGRQPQHF. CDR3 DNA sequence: TGTGCCAGCAGTTTTGTCGGGGGAAGGCAGCCCCAGCATTTT.

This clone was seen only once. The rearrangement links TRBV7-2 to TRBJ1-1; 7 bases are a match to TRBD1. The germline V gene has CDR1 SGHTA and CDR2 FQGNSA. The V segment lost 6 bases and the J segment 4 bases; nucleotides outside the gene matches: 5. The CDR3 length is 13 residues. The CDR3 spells CASSPQGFTEAFF. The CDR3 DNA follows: TGTGCCAGCAGTCCACAGGGGTTCACTGAAGCTTTCTTT.

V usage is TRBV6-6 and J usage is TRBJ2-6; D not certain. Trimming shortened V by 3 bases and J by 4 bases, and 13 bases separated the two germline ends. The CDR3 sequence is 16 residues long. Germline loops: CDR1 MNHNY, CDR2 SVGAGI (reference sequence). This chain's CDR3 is CASSYFRQKGANVLTF. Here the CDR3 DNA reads TGTGCCAGCAGTTATTTCAGACAAAAAGGGGCCAACGTCCTGACTTTC.

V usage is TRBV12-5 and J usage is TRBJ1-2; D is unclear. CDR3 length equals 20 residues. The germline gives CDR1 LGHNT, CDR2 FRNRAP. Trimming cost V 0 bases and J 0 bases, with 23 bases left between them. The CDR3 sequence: CASGLVNGGPYEVANYGYTF. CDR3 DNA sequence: TGTGCTAGTGGTTTGGTAAATGGAGGGCCCTATGAAGTAGCTAACTATGGCTACACCTTC.

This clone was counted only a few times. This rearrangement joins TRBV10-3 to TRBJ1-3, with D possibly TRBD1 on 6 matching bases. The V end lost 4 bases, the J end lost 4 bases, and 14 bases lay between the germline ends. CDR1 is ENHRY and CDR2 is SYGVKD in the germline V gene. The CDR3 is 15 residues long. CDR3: CAISVSGAQGNTIYF. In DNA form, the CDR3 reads TGTGCCATCAGTGTATCGGGGGCACAAGGAAACACCATATATTTT.

CDR3 sequence: CASSFSPGSGTDTQYF. In DNA form, the CDR3 reads TGCGCCAGCAGCTTTTCTCCCGGCTCTGGCACAGATACGCAGTATTTT. The chain recombines TRBV5-1 with TRBJ2-3; D is unresolved. The CDR3 is 16 residues long. In germline, CDR1 is SGHRS, CDR2 YFSETQ. V shed 2 bases and J shed 1 base, with 14 bases lying between them.

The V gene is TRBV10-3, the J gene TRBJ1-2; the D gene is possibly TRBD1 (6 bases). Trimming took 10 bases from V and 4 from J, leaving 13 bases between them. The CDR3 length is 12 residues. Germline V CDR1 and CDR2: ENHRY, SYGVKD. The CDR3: CATMKQGYGYTF. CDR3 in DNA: TGTGCCACCATGAAACAGGGCTATGGCTACACCTTC.

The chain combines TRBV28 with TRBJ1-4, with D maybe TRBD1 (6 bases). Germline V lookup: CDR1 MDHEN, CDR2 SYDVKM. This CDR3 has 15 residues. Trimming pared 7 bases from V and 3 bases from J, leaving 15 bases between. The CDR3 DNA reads TGTGCCAGCAAATTAACCGGGACATCTAATGAAAAACTGTTTTTT. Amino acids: CASKLTGTSNEKLFF.

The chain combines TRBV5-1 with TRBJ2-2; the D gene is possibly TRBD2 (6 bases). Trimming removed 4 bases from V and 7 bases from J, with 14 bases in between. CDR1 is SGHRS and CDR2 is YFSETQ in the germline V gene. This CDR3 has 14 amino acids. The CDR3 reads CASSRPSSDGELFF. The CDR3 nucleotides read TGCGCCAGCAGCCGTCCGTCTAGCGACGGGGAGCTGTTTTTT.

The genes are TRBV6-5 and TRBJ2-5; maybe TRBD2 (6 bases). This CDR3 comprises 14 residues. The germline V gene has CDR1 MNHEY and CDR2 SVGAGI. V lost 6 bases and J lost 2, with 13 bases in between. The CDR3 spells CASRRLDSQETQYF. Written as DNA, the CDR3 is TGTGCCAGCAGGAGACTAGACAGTCAAGAGACCCAGTACTTC.

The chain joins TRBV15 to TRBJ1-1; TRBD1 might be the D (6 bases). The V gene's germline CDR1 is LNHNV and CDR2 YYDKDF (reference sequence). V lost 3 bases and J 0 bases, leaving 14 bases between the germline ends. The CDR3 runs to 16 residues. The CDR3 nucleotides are TGTGCCACCAGCAGTTTTGGGGGCATTTTGAACACTGAAGCTTTCTTT. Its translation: CATSSFGGILNTEAFF.

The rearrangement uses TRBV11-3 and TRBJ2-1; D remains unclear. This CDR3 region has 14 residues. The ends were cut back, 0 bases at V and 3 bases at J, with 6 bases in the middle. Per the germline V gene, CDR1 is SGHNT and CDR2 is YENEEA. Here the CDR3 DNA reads TGTGCCAGCAGCTTAGAGGCGGACTACAATGAGCAGTTCTTC. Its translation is CASSLEADYNEQFF.

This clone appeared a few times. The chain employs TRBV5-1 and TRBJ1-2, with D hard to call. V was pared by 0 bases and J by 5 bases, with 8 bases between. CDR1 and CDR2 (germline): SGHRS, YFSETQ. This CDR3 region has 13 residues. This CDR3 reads CASSLDPSYGYTF. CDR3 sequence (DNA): TGCGCCAGCAGCTTGGATCCTTCATATGGCTACACCTTC.